This passage covers 19 T cell receptor beta chains from one sample sequenced in a study of T cells in Graves' hyperthyroidism and ophthalmopathy (dated by TCRdb to between 2018 and 2020). The library relied on multiplex PCR. TCRdb lists the instrument as Illumina HiSeq 2000. TCR beta CDR3 regions were amplified from RNA transcripts. The first round of RT-PCR for the TCR CDR3 was performed with the HTBI primer set and the Qiagen OneStep RT-PCR kit. TCRdb reworked the public reads: Q25 trimming with fastp, MiXCR clone assembly, productive beta chains retained. Every CDR3 protein is listed once, alongside the most common genes and DNA of its rows. The sample table contains more than 500,000 distinct CDR3 sequences; only one count was recorded for roughly 14% of them. Clones ranked in the top ten supply 3.5% to 4.5% of the sample. The source material was blood. These receptors were collected from a woman in her forties with Graves' ophthalmopathy.

This clonotype has ten or more counts. For the CDR3, the DNA is TGTGCCAGCAGTCGGGACCTCAACACCGGGGAGCTGTTTTTT. It translates to CASSRDLNTGELFF. This sequence joins TRBV6-2 or TRBV6-3 and TRBJ2-2, with D perhaps TRBD1 or TRBD2 (5 bases each). Per the germline V gene, CDR1 is MNHEY and CDR2 is SVGEGT. V lost 5 bases and J lost 2, with 9 bases in between. The CDR3 length is 14 residues.

This clonotype came up a few times. This sequence joins TRBV4-3 and TRBJ1-1, with a tentative D call TRBD1 (5 bases). Trimming stripped 0 bases from V and 1 base from J, with 12 bases between. Germline CDR1 is LGHNA and CDR2 is YSLEER. CDR3 length: 16 amino acids. The CDR3 sequence: CASSQDVGLGNTEAFF. As DNA, the CDR3 is TGCGCCAGCAGCCAAGACGTGGGGCTGGGGAACACTGAAGCTTTCTTT.

This clonotype was seen repeatedly, ten times or more. The chain links TRBV7-2 to TRBJ2-2; 12 bases line up with TRBD2. With V trimmed by 5 bases and J by 4 bases, 2 bases remained unmatched. The CDR3 runs 15 residues. Germline V gene data show CDR1 as SGHTA and CDR2 as FQGNSA. CDR3 sequence reads: CASSMTSGGTGELFF. Here the CDR3 DNA reads TGTGCCAGCAGCATGACTAGCGGGGGCACCGGGGAGCTGTTTTTT.

The V gene is TRBV5-1, the J gene TRBJ2-7; tentatively, D is TRBD1 or TRBD2 (5 bases each). The CDR3 runs 13 residues. Germline-derived CDR1 and CDR2 are SGHRS and YFSETQ. V was trimmed by 4 bases and J by 4 bases, leaving 12 bases between them. Here the CDR3 reads CASSLAWGYEQYF. CDR3 nucleotide sequence: TGCGCCAGCAGCCTTGCGTGGGGGTACGAGCAGTACTTC.

This clonotype was seen ten or more times. The rearrangement uses TRBV7-2 and TRBJ2-7; D may be TRBD1 or TRBD2 (5 bases each). CDR3 size: 13 residues. Germline CDR1 and CDR2: SGHTA and FQGNSA. Trimming cost V 6 bases and J 4 bases, with 13 bases left between them. The CDR3 DNA sequence: TGTGCCAGCAGTTTGGGGGTGGGGTACGAGCAGTACTTC. It specifies CASSLGVGYEQYF.

This clonotype was counted at least ten times. V is TRBV20-1 and J is TRBJ1-1; the match to TRBD1 covers 11 bases. This CDR3 comprises 14 residues. The V segment lost 3 bases and the J segment 4 bases; nucleotides outside the gene matches: 4. Germline CDR1 DFQATT, CDR2 SNEGSKA (reference sequence). In DNA form, the CDR3 reads TGCAGTGCTAGGACCGGGACAGGGGGCACTGAAGCTTTCTTT. Translated, it gives CSARTGTGGTEAFF.

This clonotype was detected many times. This chain joins TRBV11-2 and TRBJ2-7, with 8 bases aligning to TRBD2. The CDR3 runs to 16 residues. Germline assignment: CDR1 SGHAT and CDR2 FQNNGV. V was clipped by 5 bases and J by 4 bases; unmatched bases: 13. The CDR3: CASSILAGPPLYEQYF. CDR3 coding DNA: TGTGCCAGCAGCATCCTAGCGGGCCCTCCCTTGTACGAGCAGTACTTC.

This clonotype was counted many times. Relative to the germline gene, one junction end is altered; a read error may explain this. The V gene is TRBV30, the J gene TRBJ1-2; the D is unclear. The CDR3 has 9 residues. Looked up from germline, CDR1 is GTSNPN and CDR2 is SVGIG (reference sequence). CDR3: CAWSVRVLF. The CDR3 nucleotides are TGTGCCTGGAGTGTTCGGGTTCTCTTC.

The J gene is TRBJ1-2, the V gene TRBV5-1; the D gene is possibly TRBD1 (5 bases). The length of the CDR3 is 16 residues. Germline CDR1 and CDR2: SGHRS and YFSETQ. The V gene lost 4 bases and the J gene lost 2 bases, with 18 bases spanning the gap. Here the CDR3 DNA reads TGCGCCAGCAGCGGCGGACCGGGGACCATGAACTATGGCTACACCTTC. It yields the protein CASSGGPGTMNYGYTF.

This clonotype was observed a handful of times. This sequence joins TRBV19 and TRBJ2-7, with 11 bases fitting TRBD2. There are 13 residues in the CDR3. V lost 4 bases, J lost 5 bases, and 1 base stayed unmatched. The germline CDR1 and CDR2 sequences are LNHDA and SQIVND (reference sequence). This CDR3 reads CASSRLAGNEQYF. CDR3 nucleotides: TGTGCCAGTAGTAGACTAGCGGGGAACGAGCAGTACTTC.

The chain uses TRBV4-2 and TRBJ2-5; 9 bases are a match to TRBD1. This CDR3 is built from 16 residues. Germline V CDR1 and CDR2: LGHNA, YNFKEQ. V lost 0 bases, J lost 4 bases, and 6 bases stayed unmatched. The CDR3 spells CASSQDGGQGGETQYF. The CDR3 DNA reads as TGTGCCAGCAGCCAAGATGGGGGACAGGGAGGAGAGACCCAGTACTTC.

This clonotype appeared many times. The chain is built from TRBV6-2 or TRBV6-3 and TRBJ1-2; D might be TRBD1 (6 bases). Deletions cut 2 bases from V and 11 bases from J, with 18 bases between. Germline CDR1 and CDR2: MNHEY and SVGEGT. This CDR3 is built from 14 residues. CDR3: CASSYDRTLRKYTF. The CDR3 DNA reads TGTGCCAGCAGTTACGACAGGACCCTAAGGAAGTACACCTTC.

This clonotype was observed many times. This rearrangement joins TRBV14 to TRBJ2-7; no firm D call. V lost 1 base and J lost 1, with 8 bases in between. Germline CDR1 reads SGHDN; CDR2 reads FVKESK. The CDR3 contains 14 residues. The CDR3: CASSQVLRSYEQYF. In DNA, the CDR3 is TGTGCCAGCAGCCAAGTACTGCGTTCCTACGAGCAGTACTTC.

Many counts were recorded for this clonotype. This chain uses TRBV28 with TRBJ1-2; D gene ambiguous. Germline V CDR1 and CDR2: MDHEN, SYDVKM. The V and J ends lost 6 bases and 4 bases respectively, with 12 bases between them. This CDR3 has 13 residues. The CDR3 sequence: CASSPDLFYGYTF. The CDR3, as DNA: TGTGCCAGCAGCCCGGACTTGTTCTATGGCTACACCTTC.

The chain recombines TRBV5-4 with TRBJ1-1, with D possibly TRBD1 on 6 matching bases. CDR3 length: 15 residues. Germline CDR1 reads SGHNT; CDR2 reads YYREEE (reference sequence). V was shortened by 0 bases and J by 1 base, with 10 bases between the two germline ends. CDR3 amino acids: CASSLARGSNTEAFF. The DNA of the CDR3 is TGTGCCAGCAGCTTGGCCAGGGGATCGAACACTGAAGCTTTCTTT.

This clonotype was detected a few times. The rearrangement links TRBV5-1 to TRBJ2-5; 11 bases are shared with TRBD2. V gave up 4 bases and J gave up 3 bases; unmatched junction bases: 8. The CDR3 covers 16 residues. In germline, CDR1 is SGHRS, CDR2 YFSETQ. The chain's CDR3 is CASSQGTSGSEETQYF. DNA of the CDR3: TGCGCCAGCAGCCAAGGGACTAGCGGCTCCGAAGAGACCCAGTACTTC.

This clonotype was found many times. The V gene is TRBV6-5, the J gene TRBJ2-7; 11 bases agree with TRBD2. Germline CDR1 and CDR2: MNHEY and SVGAGI. The V gene end was trimmed by 7 bases and the J gene end by 3 bases; junction bases not matched to a gene: 2. The CDR3 contains 13 residues. The CDR3 here is CASKGTSGYEQYF. As DNA, the CDR3 is TGTGCCAGCAAGGGGACTAGCGGCTACGAGCAGTACTTC.

This clonotype was counted many times. The V call is TRBV6-2 or TRBV6-3, the J call TRBJ2-7, with D possibly TRBD2 on 5 matching bases. V was trimmed by 2 bases and J by 4 bases, leaving 18 bases between them. CDR1 MNHEY and CDR2 SVGEGT come from the germline V gene. The CDR3 spans 16 residues. The DNA of the CDR3 is TGTGCCAGCAGTTACGGAGGACCCGCTATTGAATACGAGCAGTACTTC. This sequence encodes CASSYGGPAIEYEQYF.

The sample holds many counts of this clonotype. This chain connects TRBV6-5 to TRBJ1-2, with TRBD1 as a possible D gene (5 bases). Germline assignment: CDR1 MNHEY and CDR2 SVGAGI. The CDR3 runs 14 residues. V shed 2 bases and J shed 4 bases, with 11 bases lying between them. The CDR3 here is CASSYEGRSYGYTF. CDR3 bases: TGTGCCAGCAGTTACGAGGGACGGAGCTATGGCTACACCTTC.